The clone carrying this T cell receptor beta chain was seen a single time. The CDR3 runs to 11 residues. Germline V gene sequence: CDR1 DFQATT, CDR2 SNEGSKA (reference sequence). The data were produced by immunoSEQ multiplex PCR, yet TCRdb's version contains in-frame clones alone and is incomplete. The sample lists 68,000 or so clones, 95% to 97% occurring once. These data are taken from a study of technical replicates of blood from several donors. What was sequenced was T cells isolated from PBMCs. The receptor was derived from a human donor in good health. The chain carries TRBV20-1 and TRBJ1-1, with D maybe TRBD1 (6 bases). DNA for the CDR3: TGCGGGACGGGACACTCGCGGGTTGTTTTCTTT. It encodes CGTGHSRVVFF.